The clone carrying this T cell receptor (beta chain) appeared many times. Its target is unknown. This entry is derived from a study of identical twins. Study-wide results and limits: Zero-insertion analyses could be partly confounded by invariant MAIT and iNKT cells.

CDR1 is LGHNA, CDR2 YSLEER, per germline. Trimming took 6 bases from V and 2 from J, leaving 10 bases between them. This CDR3 contains 13 residues. TCRdb re-analysed the 5' RACE reads in MiXCR, keeping a single row per CDR3 protein. The sample contains approximately 250,000 distinct CDR3 sequences, approximately 5.9% of which appear only once. This sample also appeared in a second study, on T cells expressing NK-cell markers. As that study records: Sorted CD3+CD56-NKG2C+, CD3+CD56+NKG2C+ and CD3+CD56+NKG2C- T cells supplied the TCR beta repertoires. One of eight sequenced donors was HCMV-seronegative; the other seven were seropositive. Several experiments added an anti-gamma-delta TCR antibody to sort only alpha-beta TCR T cells.

The receptor was isolated from a woman aged 18-30 years in good health. The sample was CD8+ T cells sorted from blood. The chain joins TRBV4-3 to TRBJ2-5; maybe TRBD1 (5 bases). The CDR3 region is CASSRTSQETQYF. The CDR3 bases are TGCGCCAGCAGTCGGACAAGTCAAGAGACCCAGTACTTC.